A single sample is the source of the 29 T cell receptor beta chains below, sequenced in a study of cytomegalovirus exposure and HLA in healthy donors (TCRdb year 2017). Library prep was done by the immunoSEQ multiplex PCR assay. For the multiplex PCR, a mixture combining 60 forward primers for TCR Vbeta segments and 13 reverse primers for TCR Jbeta segments was used. TCRdb carries this immuneACCESS record with in-frame sequences only. Its versions omit some clonotypes, under half of them owing to an unresolved V gene in the studies checked, with the rest unexplained. This sample holds 120,000 or so clones; about 81% were observed only once. The ten largest clones add up to less than 9.5% of the sample. The sample consisted of PBMCs. These receptors all come from a woman between 50 and 59 years old in good health and CMV-seropositive.

V usage is TRBV5-1 and J usage is TRBJ2-1, with 8 bases identical to TRBD2. This CDR3 has 14 residues. The trim removed 3 bases at V and 6 bases at J, leaving 5 bases unmatched. CDR1 and CDR2 from the germline V gene are SGHRS and YFSETQ. Written as DNA, the CDR3 is TGCGCCAGCAGCTCGGGACTAGGTCCCAATGAGCAGTTCTTC. As protein: CASSSGLGPNEQFF.

The chain links TRBV7-2 to TRBJ2-5, with TRBD2 as a possible D gene (5 bases). With 4 bases removed from V and 4 bases from J, the gap between germline ends came to 16 bases. Germline CDR1 SGHTA, CDR2 FQGNSA. The CDR3 runs 15 residues. CDR3 DNA sequence: TGTGCCAGCAGCTCATTCCTGGGGAGTGGAGAGACCCAGTACTTC. This encodes CASSSFLGSGETQYF.

The genes are TRBV5-1 and TRBJ2-1; 15 nucleotides agree with TRBD2. The CDR3 runs to 15 residues. Germline V lookup: CDR1 SGHRS, CDR2 YFSETQ. Losses at the gene ends were 7 bases for V and 9 bases for J; bases not matched to a gene: 8. CDR3: CASCSGLAGGTEQFF. The CDR3 nucleotides read TGCGCCAGCTGTTCAGGACTAGCGGGGGGGACTGAGCAGTTCTTC.

The V call is TRBV7-8, the J call TRBJ2-7, with D possibly TRBD2 on 5 matching bases. V was trimmed by 4 bases and J by 6 bases, leaving 13 bases between them. The CDR3 contains 13 residues. Germline V CDR1 and CDR2: SGHVS, FQNEAQ. Here the CDR3 reads CASSSAGSGEQYF. In DNA, the CDR3 is TGTGCCAGCAGCTCGGCTGGGAGTGGCGAGCAGTACTTC. Combining the CDR3 with reference TRBV7-8 and TRBJ2-7 gives the whole variable domain GAGVSQSPRYKVAKRGQDVALRCDPISGHVSLFWYQQALGQGPEFLTYFQNEAQLDKSGLPSDRFFAERPEGSVSTLKIQRTQQEDSAVYLCASSSAGSGEQYFGPGTRLTVT.

The chain joins TRBV6-6 to TRBJ2-2, with TRBD1 identical over 7 bases. The germline CDR1 and CDR2 sequences are MNHNY and SVGAGI (reference sequence). The CDR3 runs 15 residues. The V gene end was trimmed by 0 bases and the J gene end by 5 bases; junction bases not matched to a gene: 3. CDR3 nucleotide sequence: TGTGCCAGCAGTTACTCGGCAGGGGGAACCGGGGAGCTGTTTTTT. Translated: CASSYSAGGTGELFF.

The chain has TRBV4-1 and TRBJ2-1; 7 nucleotides match TRBD2. The CDR3 contains 17 residues. CDR1 is MGHRA and CDR2 is YSYEKL in the germline V gene. The V gene end was trimmed by 1 base and the J gene end by 0 bases; junction bases not matched to a gene: 6. CDR3: CASSQVTAGFSYNEQFF. CDR3 bases: TGCGCCAGCAGCCAAGTAACAGCGGGGTTCTCCTACAATGAGCAGTTCTTC.

This clone was detected only once. Other DNA sequences in this specimen translate into the identical CDR3. The chain carries TRBV9 and TRBJ1-1, with D uncertain. Germline V gene lookup returns CDR1 SGDLS and CDR2 YYNGEE. Deletions cut 0 bases from V and 1 base from J, with 7 bases between. The CDR3 runs 14 residues. The chain's CDR3 is CASSVVGGNTEAFF. The CDR3 coding sequence is TGTGCCAGCAGCGTAGTAGGAGGGAACACTGAAGCTTTCTTT.

The chain carries TRBV11-2 and TRBJ2-1, with D unclear. CDR3 length: 14 amino acids. CDR1 SGHAT and CDR2 FQNNGV come from the germline V gene. The ends were cut back, 4 bases at V and 9 bases at J, with 16 bases in the middle. The CDR3 coding sequence is TGTGCCAGCAGCTCTGTCCGATCCGGCGGTGAGCAGTTCTTC. As protein: CASSSVRSGGEQFF. Full variable domain (remainder filled in from reference TRBV11-2 and TRBJ2-1): EAGVAQSPRYKIIEKRQSVAFWCNPISGHATLYWYQQILGQGPKLLIQFQNNGVVDDSQLPKDRFSAERLKGVDSTLKIQPAKLEDSAVYLCASSSVRSGGEQFFGPGTRLTVL.

The V gene is TRBV5-1, the J gene TRBJ1-2; 7 bases are a match to TRBD1. The junction had 9 bases not matched to a gene; V was cut back by 0 bases and J by 10 bases. Germline lookup yields CDR1 SGHRS and CDR2 YFSETQ. The CDR3 is 14 amino acids. CDR3 loop: CASSLAGQGGNYTF. The CDR3 region has the DNA TGCGCCAGCAGCTTGGCCGGCCAGGGGGGTAACTACACCTTC.

The V and J genes are TRBV5-6 and TRBJ2-7; 8 bases align to TRBD2. The length of the CDR3 is 16 residues. Germline V gives CDR1 SGHDT, CDR2 YYEEEE. V lost 4 bases and J lost 1; bases outside the gene matches: 10. The chain's CDR3 is CASSAGGEGRSYEQYF. The CDR3 DNA reads TGTGCCAGCAGCGCGGGGGGAGAAGGAAGGTCCTACGAGCAGTACTTC.

The chain joins TRBV4-3 to TRBJ2-1; no firm D call. Germline V gives CDR1 LGHNA, CDR2 YSLEER. CDR3 length: 14 amino acids. V was pared by 4 bases and J by 2 bases, with 9 bases between. As DNA, the CDR3 is TGCGCCAGCAGCCCGAGTCAAACCTACAATGAGCAGTTCTTC. The encoded protein is CASSPSQTYNEQFF.

This chain links TRBV7-9 with TRBJ2-7; no clear D. Germline V gene data show CDR1 as SEHNR and CDR2 as FQNEAQ (reference sequence). V was cut by 2 bases and J by 4 bases, with 9 bases left in between. This CDR3 is 13 amino acids long. The CDR3 bases are TGTGCCAGCAGCTTAAGGCGGCAATACGAGCAGTACTTC. Translation: CASSLRRQYEQYF.

The chain carries TRBV10-3 and TRBJ2-2, with 9 bases fitting TRBD2. With 4 bases clipped from V and 0 bases from J, the junction kept 9 bases outside the gene matches. The CDR3 runs 18 residues. The V gene's germline CDR1 is ENHRY and CDR2 SYGVKD. The CDR3 loop is CAISAASGTLSNTGELFF. The CDR3 coding sequence is TGTGCCATCAGTGCCGCTAGCGGGACCTTATCGAACACCGGGGAGCTGTTTTTT.

The rearrangement uses TRBV5-4 and TRBJ2-3, with a possible D match to TRBD1 (6 bases). The CDR3 totals 16 residues. Trimming took off 0 bases at V and 2 bases at J, with 13 bases between the two ends. The germline V gene encodes CDR1 SGHNT and CDR2 YYREEE (reference sequence). The CDR3 is CASSLGGTTNTDTQYF. CDR3 nucleotides: TGTGCCAGCAGCTTGGGTGGGACAACCAACACAGATACGCAGTATTTT.

The chain uses TRBV9 and TRBJ2-5; TRBD2 matches 12 bases. Per germline, CDR1 SGDLS and CDR2 YYNGEE. V trimming: 8 bases; J trimming: 4 bases; junction bases outside the gene matches: 3. The CDR3 loop spans 13 amino acids. CDR3 coding DNA: TGTGCCAGACTAGCGGGGGGCCCAGAGACCCAGTACTTC. As protein: CARLAGGPETQYF.

The rearrangement links TRBV10-3 to TRBJ2-1; perhaps TRBD2 as D (6 bases). This CDR3 spans 13 amino acids. From germline, CDR1 is ENHRY and CDR2 SYGVKD. Trimming shortened V by 6 bases and J by 1 base, and 7 bases separated the two germline ends. The CDR3 loop reads CAISGTSYNEQFF. The CDR3 bases are TGTGCCATCAGCGGGACTTCCTACAATGAGCAGTTCTTC.

This clone was recorded once. The genes are TRBV11-2 and TRBJ2-7; the match to TRBD1 covers 8 bases. This CDR3 spans 15 amino acids. V lost 0 bases and J lost 3; bases outside the gene matches: 4. Germline CDR1 and CDR2: SGHAT and FQNNGV. CDR3 sequence: CASSLDTGGNYEQYF. The CDR3 region has the DNA TGTGCCAGCAGCTTAGATACAGGGGGAAACTACGAGCAGTACTTC.

Ten or more counts support this clone. V usage is TRBV27 and J usage is TRBJ2-7, with D tentatively TRBD2 (5 bases). Germline CDR1 MNHEY, CDR2 SMNVEV (reference sequence). The CDR3 sequence is 13 residues long. The V and J ends lost 6 bases and 3 bases respectively, with 12 bases between them. The chain's CDR3 is CASSRGIIYEQYF. The DNA for the CDR3 is TGTGCCAGCAGCCGAGGGATAATCTACGAGCAGTACTTC.

The chain is built from TRBV5-1 and TRBJ1-1, with 7 positions matching TRBD1. This CDR3 is built from 13 residues. Germline trimming cut 7 bases from V and 5 bases from J; bases unmatched to any gene: 8. Germline CDR1 and CDR2: SGHRS and YFSETQ. CDR3 bases: TGCGCCAGCGGACGACAGGGTGGTACTGAAGCTTTCTTT. Amino acids: CASGRQGGTEAFF. Supplemented by reference TRBV5-1 and TRBJ1-1, the full variable domain reads KAGVTQTPRYLIKTRGQQVTLSCSPISGHRSVSWYQQTPGQGLQFLFEYFSETQRNKGNFPGRFSGRQFSNSRSEMNVSTLELGDSALYLCASGRQGGTEAFFGQGTRLTVV.

The table lists this clone with a few counts. The V and J genes are TRBV30 and TRBJ1-2; 8 bases fit TRBD1. The CDR3 spans 13 residues. J was trimmed by 5 bases and V by 4 bases; bases with no gene match: 6. Germline CDR1 reads GTSNPN; CDR2 reads SVGIG (reference sequence). The CDR3 sequence: CAWTDRGRYGYTF. The CDR3 DNA reads as TGTGCCTGGACCGACAGGGGAAGATATGGCTACACCTTC. The complete variable domain, with remaining parts taken from reference TRBV30 and TRBJ1-2, reads SQTIHQWPATLVQPVGSPLSLECTVEGTSNPNLYWYRQAAGRGLQLLFYSVGIGQISSEVPQNLSASRPQDRQFILSSKKLLLSDSGFYLCAWTDRGRYGYTFGSGTRLTVV.

CDR3 sequence (DNA): TGCGCCAGCAGCCAAGAATCGGGGGCGGGGGCGGCAGATACGCAGTATTTT. Encoded protein: CASSQESGAGAADTQYF. The rearrangement links TRBV4-1 to TRBJ2-3; possible D gene TRBD2, 7 bases. This CDR3 has 17 amino acids. V lost 0 bases and J 4 bases, leaving 17 bases between the germline ends. Germline loops: CDR1 MGHRA, CDR2 YSYEKL.

This clone has only a few counts. The DNA for the CDR3 is TGTGCCTGGGGGGGCGGGAGCTCCTACAATGAGCAGTTCTTC. Protein product: CAWGGGSSYNEQFF. This sequence joins TRBV30 and TRBJ2-1, with D possibly TRBD2 on 7 matching bases. The V gene lost 5 bases and the J gene lost 0 bases, with 11 bases spanning the gap. The CDR3 is 14 amino acids. The germline CDR1 and CDR2 sequences are GTSNPN and SVGIG (reference sequence). The entire variable domain, with the rest obtained from reference TRBV30 and TRBJ2-1, is as follows: SQTIHQWPATLVQPVGSPLSLECTVEGTSNPNLYWYRQAAGRGLQLLFYSVGIGQISSEVPQNLSASRPQDRQFILSSKKLLLSDSGFYLCAWGGGSSYNEQFFGPGTRLTVL.

This clone was detected once. The gene calls are TRBV11-3 and TRBJ2-3; D perhaps matches TRBD2 (6 bases). V was cut by 5 bases and J by 0 bases, with 15 bases left in between. The germline CDR1 and CDR2 sequences are SGHNT and YENEEA. The CDR3 spans 16 residues. As DNA, the CDR3 is TGTGCCAGCAGCGGACCGGGACTTCGGAGCACAGATACGCAGTATTTT. Protein sequence: CASSGPGLRSTDTQYF. Full variable domain (rest looked up from reference TRBV11-3 and TRBJ2-3): EAGVVQSPRYKIIEKKQPVAFWCNPISGHNTLYWYLQNLGQGPELLIRYENEEAVDDSQLPKDRFSAERLKGVDSTLKIQPAELGDSAVYLCASSGPGLRSTDTQYFGPGTRLTVL.

The chain combines TRBV2 with TRBJ1-5; maybe TRBD1 (5 bases). The V end lost 6 bases, the J end lost 3 bases, and 12 bases lay between the germline ends. The CDR3 runs to 14 residues. Germline values: CDR1 SNHLY, CDR2 FYNNEI. The CDR3 here is CASRRMTDNQPQHF. CDR3 DNA: TGTGCCAGCAGGAGAATGACAGACAATCAGCCCCAGCATTTT. Using reference TRBV2 and TRBJ1-5 for the parts outside the CDR3, the full variable domain is EPEVTQTPSHQVTQMGQEVILRCVPISNHLYFYWYRQILGQKVEFLVSFYNNEISEKSEIFDDQFSVERPDGSNFTLKIRSTKLEDSAMYFCASRRMTDNQPQHFGDGTRLSIL.

This chain links TRBV2 with TRBJ1-2, with a weak D call TRBD1 (6 bases). CDR1 SNHLY and CDR2 FYNNEI come from the germline V gene. This CDR3 is 16 amino acids long. V dropped 6 bases and J dropped 2 bases, with 19 bases sitting between them. This CDR3 is CASSAYRAAGNYGYTF. The CDR3 nucleotides read TGTGCCAGCAGCGCTTACAGGGCCGCGGGCAACTATGGCTACACCTTC.

The chain employs TRBV5-6 and TRBJ2-5, with TRBD1 matching 7 bases. In germline, CDR1 is SGHDT, CDR2 YYEEEE. This CDR3 region has 13 residues. Germline trimming cut 5 bases from V and 5 bases from J; bases unmatched to any gene: 6. This CDR3 reads CASSKGARETQYF. The CDR3 DNA reads TGTGCCAGCAGTAAGGGGGCTCGGGAGACCCAGTACTTC.

The chain is built from TRBV6-6 and TRBJ1-1; 7 bases match TRBD1. The trim removed 5 bases at V and 1 base at J, leaving 4 bases unmatched. CDR3 length: 14 amino acids. Germline CDR1 MNHNY, CDR2 SVGAGI (reference sequence). CDR3 DNA sequence: TGTGCCAGCAGTCTCAGGACAGGGAACACTGAAGCTTTCTTT. It yields the protein CASSLRTGNTEAFF.

This clone was detected once. The V and J genes are TRBV4-1 and TRBJ2-2; D is possibly TRBD1 (6 bases). Germline values: CDR1 MGHRA, CDR2 YSYEKL. This CDR3 is built from 19 residues. Deletions cut 0 bases from V and 0 bases from J, with 17 bases between. In nucleotides, the CDR3 is TGCGCCAGCAGCCAAGATGGCCCCGACAGGACCGCGAACACCGGGGAGCTGTTTTTT. Amino acid sequence: CASSQDGPDRTANTGELFF.

V is TRBV18 and J is TRBJ1-1; D is perhaps TRBD1 (6 bases). CDR1 and CDR2 from the germline V gene are KGHSH and LQKENI. V was cut by 3 bases and J by 4 bases, with 9 bases left in between. The CDR3 length is 13 residues. CDR3 coding DNA: TGTGCCAGCTCACCGACAGGAGGCACTGAAGCTTTCTTT. Amino acids: CASSPTGGTEAFF.